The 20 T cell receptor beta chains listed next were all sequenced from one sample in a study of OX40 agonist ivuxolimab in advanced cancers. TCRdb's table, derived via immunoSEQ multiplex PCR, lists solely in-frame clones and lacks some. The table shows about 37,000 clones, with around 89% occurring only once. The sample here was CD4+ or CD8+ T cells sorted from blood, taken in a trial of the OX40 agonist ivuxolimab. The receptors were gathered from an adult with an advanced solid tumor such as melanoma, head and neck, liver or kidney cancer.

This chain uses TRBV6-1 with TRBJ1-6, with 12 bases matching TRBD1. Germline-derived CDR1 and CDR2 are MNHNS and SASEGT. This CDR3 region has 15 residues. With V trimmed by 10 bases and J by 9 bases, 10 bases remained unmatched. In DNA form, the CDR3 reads TGTGCCACCGGGACAGGGGGCATTGTACGTTCACCCCTCCACTTT. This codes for CATGTGGIVRSPLHF.

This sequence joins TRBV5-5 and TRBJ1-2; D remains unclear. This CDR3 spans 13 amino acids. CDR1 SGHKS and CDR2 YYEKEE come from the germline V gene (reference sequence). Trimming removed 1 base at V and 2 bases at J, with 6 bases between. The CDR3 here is CASSLQENYGYTF. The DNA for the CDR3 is TGTGCCAGCAGCTTGCAGGAAAACTATGGCTACACCTTC.

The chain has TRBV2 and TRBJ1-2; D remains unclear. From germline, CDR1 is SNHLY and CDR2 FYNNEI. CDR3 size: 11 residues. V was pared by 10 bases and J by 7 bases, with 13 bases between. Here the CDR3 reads CATGPDGGYTF. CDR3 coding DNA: TGTGCCACCGGGCCGGACGGTGGCTACACCTTC.

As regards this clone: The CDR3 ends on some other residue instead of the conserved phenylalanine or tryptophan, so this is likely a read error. The CDR3, as DNA: TGTGCCAGCAGTGACTCGATGCCGGGACAGGGACTGAATTCACCCCTCCACCTT. Encoded protein: CASSDSMPGQGLNSPLHL. V is TRBV6-4 and J is TRBJ1-6; 9 bases align to TRBD1. This CDR3 contains 18 residues. Germline CDR1 is MRHNA and CDR2 is SNTAGT. Unmatched junction bases numbered 10, after V lost 0 bases and J lost 7 bases.

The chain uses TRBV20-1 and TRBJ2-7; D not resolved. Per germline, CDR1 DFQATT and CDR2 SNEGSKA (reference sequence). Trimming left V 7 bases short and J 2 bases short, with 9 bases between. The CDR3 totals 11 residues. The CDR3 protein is CSVKETYEQYF. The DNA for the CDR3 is TGCAGTGTAAAGGAGACCTACGAGCAGTACTTC.

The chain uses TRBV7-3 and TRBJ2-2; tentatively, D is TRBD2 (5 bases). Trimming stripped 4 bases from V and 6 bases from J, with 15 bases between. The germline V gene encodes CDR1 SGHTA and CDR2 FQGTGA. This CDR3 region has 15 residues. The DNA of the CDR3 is TGTGCCAGCAGCTCCCGGGTCCGGGGAGCCGGGGAGCTGTTTTTT. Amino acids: CASSSRVRGAGELFF. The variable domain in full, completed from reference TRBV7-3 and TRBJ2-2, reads GAGVSQTPSNKVTEKGKYVELRCDPISGHTALYWYRQSLGQGPEFLIYFQGTGAADDSGLPNDRFFAVRPEGSVSTLKIQRTERGDSAVYLCASSSRVRGAGELFFGEGSRLTVL.

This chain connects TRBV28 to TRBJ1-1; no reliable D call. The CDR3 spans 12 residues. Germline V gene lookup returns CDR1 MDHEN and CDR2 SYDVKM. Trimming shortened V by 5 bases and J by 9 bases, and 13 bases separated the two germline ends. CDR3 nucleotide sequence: TGTGCCAGCAGTGTCCGACCCCACCAAGCTTTCTTT. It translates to CASSVRPHQAFF.

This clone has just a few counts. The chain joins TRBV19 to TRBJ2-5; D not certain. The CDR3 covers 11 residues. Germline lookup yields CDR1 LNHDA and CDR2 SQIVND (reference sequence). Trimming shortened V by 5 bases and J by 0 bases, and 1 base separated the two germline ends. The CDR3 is CASSDQETQYF. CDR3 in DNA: TGTGCCAGTAGTGACCAAGAGACCCAGTACTTC.

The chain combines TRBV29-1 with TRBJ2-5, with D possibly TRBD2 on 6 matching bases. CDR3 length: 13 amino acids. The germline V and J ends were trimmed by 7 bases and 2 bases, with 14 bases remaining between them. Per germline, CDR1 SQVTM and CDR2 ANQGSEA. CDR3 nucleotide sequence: TGCAGCGCTCTGGGACTGCTACAAGAGACCCAGTACTTC. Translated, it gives CSALGLLQETQYF.

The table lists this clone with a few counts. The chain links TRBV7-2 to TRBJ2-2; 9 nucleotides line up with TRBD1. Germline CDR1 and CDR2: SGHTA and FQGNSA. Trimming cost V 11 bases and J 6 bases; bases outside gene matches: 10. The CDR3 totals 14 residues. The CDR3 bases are TGTGCCGGAGCCGGGGACAGGGTTTCCGGGGAGCTGTTTTTT. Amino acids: CAGAGDRVSGELFF. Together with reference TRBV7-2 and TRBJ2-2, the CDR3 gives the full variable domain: GAGVSQSPSNKVTEKGKDVELRCDPISGHTALYWYRQSLGQGLEFLIYFQGNSAPDKSGLPSDRFSAERTGGSVSTLTIQRTQQEDSAVYLCAGAGDRVSGELFFGEGSRLTVL.

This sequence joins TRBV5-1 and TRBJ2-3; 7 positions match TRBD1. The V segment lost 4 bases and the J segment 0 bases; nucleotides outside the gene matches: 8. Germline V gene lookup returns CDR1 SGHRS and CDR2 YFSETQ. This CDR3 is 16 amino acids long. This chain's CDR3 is CASSPETGSSTDTQYF. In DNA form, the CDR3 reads TGCGCCAGCAGCCCCGAGACAGGGAGTAGCACAGATACGCAGTATTTT.

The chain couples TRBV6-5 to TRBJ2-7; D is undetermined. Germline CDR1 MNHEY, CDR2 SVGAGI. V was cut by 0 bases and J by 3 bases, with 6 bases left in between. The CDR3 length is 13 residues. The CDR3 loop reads CASSYSGNYEQYF. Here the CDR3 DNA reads TGTGCCAGCAGTTACTCGGGCAACTACGAGCAGTACTTC.

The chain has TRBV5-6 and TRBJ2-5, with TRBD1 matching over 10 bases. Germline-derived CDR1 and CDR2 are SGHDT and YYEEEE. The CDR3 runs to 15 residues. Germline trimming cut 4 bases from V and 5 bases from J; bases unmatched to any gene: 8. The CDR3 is CASSLDRGSWETQYF. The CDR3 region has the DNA TGTGCCAGCAGCCTGGACAGGGGGTCGTGGGAGACCCAGTACTTC.

CDR3 coding DNA: TGTGCCAGCAGCCCGGACCCGGACACTGAAGCTTTCTTT. Amino acids: CASSPDPDTEAFF. This rearrangement joins TRBV7-3 to TRBJ1-1; D unresolved. Per germline, CDR1 SGHTA and CDR2 FQGTGA. The CDR3 is 13 residues long. The V and J ends lost 5 bases and 3 bases respectively, with 10 bases between them.

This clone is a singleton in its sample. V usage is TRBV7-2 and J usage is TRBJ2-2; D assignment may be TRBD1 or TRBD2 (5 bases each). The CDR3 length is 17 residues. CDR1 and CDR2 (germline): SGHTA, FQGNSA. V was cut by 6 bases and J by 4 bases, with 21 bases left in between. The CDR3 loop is CASSYIQGAAGTGELFF. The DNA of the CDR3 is TGTGCCAGCAGTTATATCCAGGGAGCTGCGGGCACCGGGGAGCTGTTTTTT.

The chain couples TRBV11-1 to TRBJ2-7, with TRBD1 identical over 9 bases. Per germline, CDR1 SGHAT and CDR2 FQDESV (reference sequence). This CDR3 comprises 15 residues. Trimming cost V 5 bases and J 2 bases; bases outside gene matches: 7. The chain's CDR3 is CASSRETGGPYEQYF. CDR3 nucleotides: TGTGCCAGCAGCCGGGAGACAGGGGGGCCCTACGAGCAGTACTTC.

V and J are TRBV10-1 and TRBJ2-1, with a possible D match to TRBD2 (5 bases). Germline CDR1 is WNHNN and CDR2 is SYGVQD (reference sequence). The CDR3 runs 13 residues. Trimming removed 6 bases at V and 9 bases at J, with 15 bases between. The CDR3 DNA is TGCGCCAGCAGGGAGGTTCTACATGGTGAGCAGTTCTTC. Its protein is CASREVLHGEQFF.

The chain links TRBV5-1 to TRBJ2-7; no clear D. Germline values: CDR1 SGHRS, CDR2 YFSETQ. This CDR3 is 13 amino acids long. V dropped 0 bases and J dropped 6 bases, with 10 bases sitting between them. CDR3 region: CASSLAGRSEQYF. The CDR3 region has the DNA TGCGCCAGCAGCTTGGCTGGTCGGAGCGAGCAGTACTTC.

The CDR3 region has the DNA TGCGCCAGCAGTCCGTTCAGGGCTACGAACACTGAAGCTTTCTTT. Translating gives CASSPFRATNTEAFF. The chain carries TRBV10-1 and TRBJ1-1, with D perhaps TRBD1 (5 bases). The germline V gene has CDR1 WNHNN and CDR2 SYGVQD (reference sequence). Deletions cut 5 bases from V and 1 base from J, with 14 bases between. CDR3 length: 15 residues.

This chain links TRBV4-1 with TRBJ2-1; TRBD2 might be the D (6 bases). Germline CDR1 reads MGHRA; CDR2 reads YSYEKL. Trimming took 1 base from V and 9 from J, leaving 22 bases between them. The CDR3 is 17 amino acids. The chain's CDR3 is CASSQGPLQAMGGEQFF. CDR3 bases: TGCGCCAGCAGCCAAGGTCCATTACAGGCCATGGGGGGTGAGCAGTTCTTC.